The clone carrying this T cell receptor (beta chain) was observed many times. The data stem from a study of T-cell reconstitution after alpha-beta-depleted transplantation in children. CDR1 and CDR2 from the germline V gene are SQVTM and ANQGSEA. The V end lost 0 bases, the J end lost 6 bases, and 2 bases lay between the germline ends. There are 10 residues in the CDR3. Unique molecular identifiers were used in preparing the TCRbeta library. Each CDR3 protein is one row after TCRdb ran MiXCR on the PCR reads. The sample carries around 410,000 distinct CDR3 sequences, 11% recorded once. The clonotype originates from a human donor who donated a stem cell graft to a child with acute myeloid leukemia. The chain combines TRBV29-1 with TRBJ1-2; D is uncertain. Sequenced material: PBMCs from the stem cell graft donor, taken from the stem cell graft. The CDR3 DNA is TGCAGCGTTGAAGACAATGGCTACACCTTC. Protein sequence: CSVEDNGYTF.